Following are 7 T cell receptor beta chains from one sample sequenced in a study of T cell responses to AZD1222 COVID-19 vaccine. TCRdb's table, derived via immunoSEQ multiplex PCR, lists solely in-frame clones and lacks some. Of some 130,000 clones in the sample, 85% to 90% were seen once. The sample here was peripheral blood, taken on day 0 of AZD1222 vaccination. Receptor source: an adult in good health.

The J gene is TRBJ2-7, the V gene TRBV10-2; D unresolved. CDR1 and CDR2 (germline): WSHSY, SAAADI. There are 12 residues in the CDR3. Trimming removed 6 bases at V and 0 bases at J, with 6 bases between. CDR3 loop: CASSRASYEQYF. The CDR3 DNA is TGCGCCAGCAGCCGGGCCTCCTACGAGCAGTACTTC.

The V gene is TRBV29-1, the J gene TRBJ1-2; TRBD1 matches 11 bases. The V segment lost 1 base and the J segment 3 bases; nucleotides outside the gene matches: 7. The germline V gene has CDR1 SQVTM and CDR2 ANQGSEA. This CDR3 is built from 16 residues. In nucleotides, the CDR3 is TGCAGCGTTGAAGGACGGGACAGGGGGGTCTACTATGGCTACACCTTC. Amino acids: CSVEGRDRGVYYGYTF.

This clone was counted only a few times. V and J are TRBV5-1 and TRBJ1-4; TRBD1 aligns across 7 bases. The junction had 6 bases not matched to a gene; V was cut back by 5 bases and J by 5 bases. Germline loops: CDR1 SGHRS, CDR2 YFSETQ. This CDR3 is 14 amino acids long. The DNA for the CDR3 is TGCGCCAGCAGTCTCTCGACAGGGAATGAAAAACTGTTTTTT. Translation: CASSLSTGNEKLFF.

This clone was observed once. This chain uses TRBV25-1 with TRBJ1-6; possibly TRBD1 for D (6 bases). In germline, CDR1 is MGHDK, CDR2 SYGVNS. This CDR3 contains 13 residues. Trimming removed 10 bases from V and 7 bases from J, with 14 bases in between. The DNA for the CDR3 is TGTGCCACCCAGGGACAAAACAATTCACCCCTCCACTTT. It yields the protein CATQGQNNSPLHF. Complete variable domain (other parts from reference TRBV25-1 and TRBJ1-6): EADIYQTPRYLVIGTGKKITLECSQTMGHDKMYWYQQDPGMELHLIHYSYGVNSTEKGDLSSESTVSRIRTEHFPLTLESARPSHTSQYLCATQGQNNSPLHFGNGTRLTVT.

This chain uses TRBV30 with TRBJ2-3; no firm D call. Between the trimmed V and J ends, which lost 0 bases and 2 bases, there was a span of 9 bases. Per germline, CDR1 GTSNPN and CDR2 SVGIG (reference sequence). CDR3 length: 14 residues. The CDR3 reads CAWSVLGFTDTQYF. The CDR3 DNA is TGTGCCTGGAGTGTACTTGGATTCACAGATACGCAGTATTTT.

The V and J genes are TRBV30 and TRBJ1-4; 9 positions agree with TRBD1. The germline V gene encodes CDR1 GTSNPN and CDR2 SVGIG (reference sequence). The junction had 6 bases not matched to a gene; V was cut back by 3 bases and J by 7 bases. The CDR3 totals 14 residues. The CDR3 loop reads CAWRLQGAPEKLFF. CDR3 nucleotides: TGTGCCTGGAGGTTACAGGGGGCGCCTGAAAAACTGTTTTTT.

The J gene is TRBJ1-5, the V gene TRBV19; tentatively, D is TRBD1 (5 bases). The CDR3 is 13 amino acids. The V gene's germline CDR1 is LNHDA and CDR2 SQIVND (reference sequence). The V end was cut by 7 bases, the J end by 6 bases, with 13 bases between. CDR3 protein: CASTLRQGQPQHF. DNA for the CDR3: TGTGCCAGTACCCTTCGGCAGGGTCAGCCCCAGCATTTT.